This T cell receptor (beta chain) came from a study of T cell repertoires in cytomegalovirus infection. Study summary: Alongside well-studied HLA-B-restricted CMV epitopes, recently identified HLA-C-restricted CMV epitopes were also used. The study's findings and limits: Across the ex vivo response, the dominant clonotypes were HLA-C-restricted CMV-specific TCR beta clonotypes.

The CDR3 loop spans 13 amino acids. In germline, CDR1 is SGHTA, CDR2 FQGTGA. Trimming shortened V by 5 bases and J by 6 bases, and 12 bases separated the two germline ends. This clonotype appeared a few times. The antigen is unknown. Each CDR3 protein gets one entry after TCRdb re-called the reads with MiXCR. The table includes 300,000 to 400,000 distinct CDR3 sequences, 25% to 35% detected once. The chain links TRBV7-3 to TRBJ2-3; D unclear. The clonotype originates from a human donor in good health (CMV status not recorded). Some clones in this sample may be carry-over from other donors' samples. The sample here was cultured PBMCs, taken from culture after CMV antigen stimulation. CDR3 nucleotides: TGTGCCAGCAGCAGTAACTTTAGGGATACGCAGTATTTT. Protein product: CASSSNFRDTQYF.